The sequence of this T cell receptor beta chain was determined in a study of beta chain features in type 1 diabetes. Comments on this clone: Other DNA sequences of this sample code for an identical CDR3.

Of the isolated RNA, all was reverse transcribed, and so the sequenced material was expressed TCRB transcripts. Profiling relied on immunoSEQ multiplex PCR, and the TCRdb table lists in-frame clones only, not all of them. This table holds 360,000 or so clones, around 20% found once. Germline V CDR1 and CDR2: SNHLY, FYNNEI. Trimming pared 4 bases from V and 4 bases from J, leaving 2 bases between. CDR3 length: 11 amino acids. The source of this sequence is a woman aged 18-29 years in good health. The sequenced material came from naive CD4+ T cells from blood. The J gene is TRBJ2-1, the V gene TRBV2; D not certain. CDR3 residues: CASSVYNEQFF. For the CDR3, the DNA is TGTGCCAGCAGTGTATACAATGAGCAGTTCTTC.